Listed below are T cell receptor beta chains from one sample, sequenced in a study of T cells after yellow fever vaccination. Each CDR3 protein gets one entry after TCRdb re-called the 5' RACE reads with MiXCR. The sample holds about 630,000 distinct CDR3 sequences; roughly an eighth are singletons and the top ten take under 15%. Sequences were derived from PBMCs, sampled on the day of the yellow fever booster vaccination. The receptors stem from a young man who received the YFV17D yellow fever vaccine. Each CDR3 is given with its conserved first and last residue. The D gene is left open where the match is weak. Clone size is given for some rows only: seen once, a few or many times, or a class if the clone is expanded.

.	TRBV2	few	TRBJ1-5	TGTGCCAGCAGTGACAGATATCAGCCCCAGCATTTT	CASSDRYQPQHF
.	TRBV7-3	many	TRBJ2-3	TGTGCCAGCAGCATTACCAGGGTGGATACGCAGTATTTT	CASSITRVDTQYF
TRBD2	TRBV29-1	few	TRBJ2-2	TGCAGCGTTGCCATGATAAGAGGGCGGGAGGACACCGGGGAGCTGTTTTTT	CSVAMIRGREDTGELFF
.	TRBV12-3/TRBV12-4	many	TRBJ1-1	TGTGCCAGCAGGGATGGAATGACTAGGGACACTGAAGCTTTCTTT	CASRDGMTRDTEAFF
.	TRBV7-9	many	TRBJ2-1	TGTGCCAGCAGCATCCCAGGGGGGTTTCAGCTCTTC	CASSIPGGFQLF
.	TRBV20-1	few	TRBJ1-1	TGCAGTGCTAGAGAAGGCTTGAGGAGAGCTTTCTTT	CSAREGLRRAFF
TRBD2	TRBV6-1	.	TRBJ2-1	TGTGCCAGCACTCTACGGGCGGGAGCCCCCTTAGGAAATGAGCAGTTCTTC	CASTLRAGAPLGNEQFF
.	TRBV27	.	TRBJ2-1	TGTGCCAGCAGAGTCATTGGAGGTGGGCAGTTCTTC	CASRVIGGGQFF
.	TRBV14	.	TRBJ2-7	TGTGCCAGCAGCCAAGTCGGACGGGATCAGTACTTC	CASSQVGRDQYF
.	TRBV20-1	.	TRBJ2-1	TGCAGTGCTAGAGATGTAACTTCACGAAGCTCCTACAATGAGCAGTTCTTC	CSARDVTSRSSYNEQFF
.	TRBV20-1	few	TRBJ2-7	TGCAGTGCCAGCAGTAGGCGACGCTCCTACGAGCAGTACTTC	CSASSRRRSYEQYF
.	TRBV11-2	.	TRBJ1-5	TGTGCCAGCAGCCCCGGGCGGGACGAGAGAAATCAGCCCCAGCATTTT	CASSPGRDERNQPQHF
.	TRBV7-9	many	TRBJ2-7	TGTGCCAGCACCCCTGGGACGTTAAGCTCCTACGAGCAGTACTTC	CASTPGTLSSYEQYF
.	TRBV10-1	.	TRBJ2-2	TGCGCCAGCAGTGCTCTACTGTCGAACACCGGGGAGCTGTTTTTT	CASSALLSNTGELFF
.	TRBV4-3	.	TRBJ2-7	TGCGCCAGCAGCCAAGAGGGGATCACTTCGACCCACTCCTACGAGCAGTACTTC	CASSQEGITSTHSYEQYF
.	TRBV12-3/TRBV12-4	.	TRBJ2-1	TGTGCCAGCAGAAAAGGGGGAGGGCCTTACAATGAGCAGTTCTTC	CASRKGGGPYNEQFF
.	TRBV15	.	TRBJ1-5	TGTGCCACCAGCAGAGATAGGGCCTCGGGCAATCAGCCCCAGCATTTT	CATSRDRASGNQPQHF
TRBD1	TRBV5-1	few	TRBJ2-7	TGCGCCAGCAGCTTGACAGTACGGGCAGGGGGCGCCCACGAGCAGTACTTC	CASSLTVRAGGAHEQYF
.	TRBV4-3	.	TRBJ2-7	TGCGCCAGCAGCCAAGTCCGGGGTGTCGGCTACGAGCAGTACTTC	CASSQVRGVGYEQYF
TRBD2	TRBV6-2/TRBV6-3	few	TRBJ2-7	TGTGCCAGCAGTTACGGGGGACTAGCTCTTCGATACGAGCAGTACTTC	CASSYGGLALRYEQYF
TRBD2	TRBV28	many	TRBJ2-7	TGTGCCAGCAGTTCTCCGGGACTAGAAACCGAGCAGTACTTC	CASSSPGLETEQYF
TRBD2	TRBV6-1	once	TRBJ2-7	TGTGCCAGCAGTGAAGCATCTCCGCTAGCGGGAGATTCCTACGAGCAGTACTTC	CASSEASPLAGDSYEQYF
.	TRBV21-1	once	TRBJ2-3	TGTGCCAGCAGCTGCGGGACTAGCGGTTATGTCGATACGCAGTATTTT	CASSCGTSGYVDTQYF
.	TRBV4-3	.	TRBJ1-5	TGCGCCAGCAGCCAAGAGGCCGGGGGTAATCAGCCCCAGCATTTT	CASSQEAGGNQPQHF
.	TRBV5-5	many	TRBJ1-2	TGTGCCAGCGAGCCGGGATTAGCTAGAGGGGATGGCTACACCTTC	CASEPGLARGDGYTF
TRBD2	TRBV7-2	few	TRBJ2-7	TGTGCCAGCAGCTTAGCCCCTCTAGCGGGATCATTCTACGAGCAGTACTTC	CASSLAPLAGSFYEQYF
TRBD2	TRBV2	few	TRBJ2-1	TGTGCCAGCAGTGGGAGCGGGAGGGAGTTCTTC	CASSGSGREFF
TRBD1	TRBV7-2	many	TRBJ2-7	TGTGCCAGCAGCGTAGGGACAGGCAACTACGAGCAGTACTTC	CASSVGTGNYEQYF